This paragraph covers one TCR beta chain sequence. This entry belongs to a study of control samples from healthy donors and cancer patients. Assay: immunoSEQ multiplex PCR; the TCRdb copy retains only in-frame clones and omits some. The repertoire holds around 28,000 clones, with approximately 91% as singletons. V lost 6 bases and J lost 1; bases outside the gene matches: 7. There are 15 residues in the CDR3. Per the germline V gene, CDR1 is LNHDA and CDR2 is SQIVND (reference sequence). Material for sequencing was PBMCs. The rearrangement links TRBV19 to TRBJ2-7; 9 nucleotides match TRBD1. The sequence was obtained from a middle-aged man with lung cancer. The CDR3: CASRPGTGSSYEQYF. The CDR3, as DNA: TGTGCCAGTAGACCCGGGACAGGGTCTTCCTACGAGCAGTACTTC.